A single sample gave rise to the 5 T cell receptor beta chains below, sequenced in a study of blood T cell repertoires in COVID-19. Clones were read by immunoSEQ multiplex PCR, and TCRdb kept only the in-frame ones, dropping some. The sample has about 200,000 clones; roughly 82% are singletons. The source material was PBMCs or T cells enriched from blood (not recorded which). The receptors derive from a man in his forties or fifties with acute COVID-19.

V usage is TRBV5-1 and J usage is TRBJ1-2, with 9 bases matching TRBD1. CDR1 is SGHRS and CDR2 is YFSETQ in the germline V gene. J lost 8 bases, V lost 4 bases, and 6 bases had no gene match. CDR3 length: 13 amino acids. The DNA of the CDR3 is TGCGCCAGCAGCCAAGGACAGGGGCACGGCTACACCTTC. This sequence encodes CASSQGQGHGYTF.

The chain has TRBV2 and TRBJ2-5; D uncertain. The CDR3 is 12 amino acids. Germline V gene lookup returns CDR1 SNHLY and CDR2 FYNNEI. The V and J ends lost 6 bases and 5 bases respectively, with 10 bases between them. As DNA, the CDR3 is TGTGCCAGCAGCCAAAGTCGGGAGACCCAGTACTTC. This translates into CASSQSRETQYF.

The CDR3 spells CASSSTTGDSYEQYF. For the CDR3, the DNA is TGTGCCAGCAGCTCTACGACAGGCGACTCCTACGAGCAGTACTTC. V and J are TRBV7-8 and TRBJ2-7; TRBD1 is a possible D gene (6 bases). V was pared by 4 bases and J by 0 bases, with 13 bases between. The length of the CDR3 is 15 residues. Germline V CDR1 and CDR2: SGHVS, FQNEAQ.

The chain employs TRBV28 and TRBJ2-1; 10 bases align to TRBD2. V shed 3 bases, J shed 7 bases, and the junction held 12 bases outside the gene matches. Germline lookup yields CDR1 MDHEN and CDR2 SYDVKM. The CDR3 is made up of 17 amino acids. The CDR3 region is CASSLLSGRAGENEQFF. In DNA form, the CDR3 reads TGTGCCAGCAGTTTGTTGAGCGGGAGGGCCGGGGAGAATGAGCAGTTCTTC.

This chain connects TRBV7-9 to TRBJ2-3; 7 nucleotides match TRBD2. Trimming at V came to 2 bases and at J to 4 bases, leaving 3 bases not matched to a gene. CDR1 SEHNR and CDR2 FQNEAQ come from the germline V gene (reference sequence). This CDR3 spans 14 amino acids. DNA of the CDR3: TGTGCCAGCAGCTTACGGGGGAGGGCAGATACGCAGTATTTT. As protein: CASSLRGRADTQYF.